These T cell receptor beta chains were read from a single sample in a study of Graves' ophthalmopathy and Graves' hyperthyroidism. TCRdb reprocessed the multiplex PCR reads via MiXCR and lists one record per CDR3 protein. The sample has about 340,000 distinct CDR3 sequences, roughly a sixth seen once. The sample taken for sequencing was peripheral blood. The receptors shown here come from an adult man with Graves' ophthalmopathy. CDR3s include the opening cysteine and the closing phenylalanine or tryptophan. Each record gives: V gene, clone size, D gene, J gene, CDR3 protein, CDR3 DNA. The D gene is left open where the match is weak. Rows give clone size only sometimes, using once, few, many, or a class for an expanded clone.

>TRBV19|many|-|TRBJ1-1
CASLSTGSPLSRAFF
TGTGCCAGTTTATCGACCGGCAGCCCTCTTAGTCGGGCTTTCTTT
>TRBV5-6|-|-|TRBJ1-1
CASSLSLGEAFF
TGTGCCAGCAGCTTGTCATTAGGTGAAGCTTTCTTT
>TRBV6-2/TRBV6-3|-|TRBD1|TRBJ1-1
CASSNWDSTEALF
TGTGCCAGCAGTAATTGGGACAGCACTGAAGCTTTATTT
>TRBV5-1|-|TRBD2|TRBJ2-7
CANSLGLSTSGYEQYF
TGCGCCAACAGCTTGGGATTATCGACTAGCGGCTACGAGCAGTACTTC
>TRBV5-1|many|TRBD2|TRBJ2-2
CASSLGPTSGDTGELFF
TGCGCCAGCAGCTTGGGACCGACTAGCGGGGACACCGGGGAGCTGTTTTTT
>TRBV10-3|many|-|TRBJ1-2
CAISESRSGSGYTF
TGTGCCATCAGTGAGTCGAGATCGGGGTCTGGCTACACCTTC
>TRBV20-1|-|-|TRBJ1-6
CSGRDHRDGLPLHF
TGCAGTGGTAGAGACCACAGGGACGGATTACCCCTCCACTTT
>TRBV12-3/TRBV12-4|-|TRBD1|TRBJ2-5
CASRPSTGSETQYF
TGTGCCAGCAGGCCCTCGACAGGGTCAGAGACGCAGTACTTC
>TRBV6-2/TRBV6-3|few|TRBD2|TRBJ2-2
CASSYPNRGGAGPGELFF
TGTGCCAGCAGTTACCCCAACCGGGGGGGGGCGGGCCCCGGGGAGCTGTTTTTT
>TRBV27|-|-|TRBJ1-1
CASSPRQGYKAFF
TGTGCCAGCAGTCCCCGCCAGGGATACAAAGCTTTCTTT
>TRBV6-1|-|TRBD1|TRBJ1-2
CASRPGQGETTNYGYTF
TGTGCCAGCAGACCGGGACAGGGCGAAACCACTAACTATGGCTACACCTTC
>TRBV7-8|many|-|TRBJ1-1
CASTTATRTSTEAFF
TGTGCCAGCACGACCGCGACACGGACGAGCACTGAAGCTTTCTTT
>TRBV7-9|many|-|TRBJ2-5
CASSMTGGSRETQYF
TGTGCCAGCAGCATGACGGGCGGGTCGCGCGAGACCCAGTACTTC
>TRBV25-1|many|TRBD1|TRBJ1-2
CASSGTGGWANYGYTF
TGTGCCAGCAGTGGGACAGGGGGGTGGGCTAACTATGGCTACACCTTC
>TRBV3-1|many|-|TRBJ2-5
CASSRKSTQETQYF
TGTGCCAGCAGCCGAAAGTCAACCCAAGAGACCCAGTACTTC
>TRBV6-6|many|-|TRBJ1-5
CASSRGRLEPGPHSNQPQHF
TGTGCCAGCAGTAGAGGACGGCTAGAACCCGGGCCGCATAGCAATCAGCCCCAGCATTTT
>TRBV20-1|many|TRBD2|TRBJ2-1
CSAERLAGYNEQFF
TGCAGTGCCGAAAGACTAGCGGGGTACAATGAGCAGTTCTTC
>TRBV7-8|-|TRBD2|TRBJ2-5
CASSPDFGGRETQYF
TGTGCCAGCAGCCCCGACTTCGGCGGGAGAGAGACCCAGTACTTC
>TRBV10-3|many|TRBD2|TRBJ2-5
CAIKSTSSGETQYF
TGTGCCATCAAATCCACGTCTAGCGGGGAGACCCAGTACTTC
>TRBV6-1|-|TRBD1|TRBJ1-5
CASSETWTGDNQPQHF
TGTGCCAGCAGTGAAACCTGGACAGGGGACAATCAGCCCCAGCATTTT
>TRBV6-5|-|-|TRBJ2-7
CASSLGGKSYEQYF
TGTGCCAGCAGTTTGGGCGGGAAATCCTACGAGCAGTACTTC
>TRBV15|many|-|TRBJ2-6
CATSNLNSGANVLTF
TGTGCCACCAGCAACCTCAACTCTGGGGCCAACGTCCTGACTTTC
>TRBV27|many|TRBD2|TRBJ2-7
CASSRPGLVHEQYF
TGTGCCAGCAGTCGCCCGGGACTAGTACACGAGCAGTACTTC
>TRBV11-1|many|-|TRBJ2-7
CASSSSKHFWRRQYF
TGTGCCAGCAGCTCCTCCAAGCATTTCTGGCGGAGGCAGTACTTC
>TRBV24-1|many|-|TRBJ1-5
CATSDFSRDQPQHF
TGTGCCACCAGTGATTTCTCCAGGGACCAGCCCCAGCATTTT
>TRBV30|many|-|TRBJ2-5
CAWSTLRETQYF
TGTGCCTGGAGTACACTTCGAGAGACCCAGTACTTC
>TRBV29-1|many|-|TRBJ2-7
CSVVGLPAHEQYF
TGCAGCGTTGTAGGCCTGCCTGCCCACGAGCAGTACTTC
>TRBV6-5|many|TRBD1|TRBJ1-1
CASSTRTGNTEAFF
TGTGCCAGCAGTACCCGGACAGGGAACACTGAAGCTTTCTTT
>TRBV12-5|-|-|TRBJ1-5
CASGQDLNQPQHF
TGTGCTAGTGGCCAGGACCTAAATCAGCCCCAGCATTTT
>TRBV7-2|many|TRBD2|TRBJ2-5
CASSPNLGRGREQETQYF
TGTGCCAGCAGCCCCAATCTTGGCCGCGGGAGGGAACAAGAGACCCAGTACTTC
>TRBV20-1|many|-|TRBJ1-2
CSARSREARPIYGYTF
TGCAGTGCTAGATCTAGGGAGGCCAGACCTATCTATGGCTACACCTTC
>TRBV11-1|many|-|TRBJ2-7
CASSPYRGEQYF
TGTGCCAGCAGCCCATATCGGGGCGAGCAGTACTTC
>TRBV19|-|TRBD2|TRBJ2-1
CASSIVRTSGRNEQFF
TGTGCCAGTAGTATAGTAAGGACTAGCGGGAGAAATGAGCAGTTCTTC
>TRBV7-2|many|-|TRBJ1-2
CASSLAQRVLYGYTF
TGTGCCAGCAGCTTAGCGCAACGGGTACTCTATGGCTACACCTTC
>TRBV18|-|-|TRBJ1-5
CASSRLREEGGNQPQHF
TGTGCCAGCTCACGCCTCAGGGAGGAAGGGGGCAATCAGCCCCAGCATTTT
>TRBV20-1|many|-|TRBJ2-5
CSAREGDQTQYF
TGCAGTGCTAGGGAAGGGGACCAGACCCAGTACTTC
>TRBV24-1|many|-|TRBJ2-5
CATSDYEETQYF
TGTGCCACCAGTGATTATGAGGAGACCCAGTACTTC
>TRBV12-5|-|-|TRBJ1-1
CASGFFRSATEAFF
TGTGCTAGTGGTTTCTTCAGGTCGGCCACTGAAGCTTTCTTT
>TRBV12-3/TRBV12-4|many|-|TRBJ2-5
CASRSQGRQETQYF
TGTGCCAGCAGGTCCCAGGGGCGGCAAGAGACCCAGTACTTC
>TRBV6-5|many|-|TRBJ1-1
CAGSNRQEAFF
TGTGCCGGCAGTAACCGACAGGAAGCTTTCTTT
>TRBV6-1|many|-|TRBJ2-7
CASSPTRNSYEQYF
TGTGCCAGCAGTCCGACTAGAAACTCCTACGAGCAGTACTTC
>TRBV12-3/TRBV12-4|-|-|TRBJ1-1
CASSPWGGTEAFF
TGTGCCAGCAGTCCGTGGGGAGGCACTGAAGCTTTCTTT
>TRBV4-1|many|-|TRBJ1-5
CASSQVYRERGSNQPQHF
TGCGCCAGCAGCCAAGTCTACAGGGAAAGGGGTAGCAATCAGCCCCAGCATTTT
>TRBV3-1|few|TRBD1|TRBJ1-2
CASSQDIQGGYGYTF
TGTGCCAGCAGCCAAGATATACAGGGGGGGTATGGCTACACCTTC
>TRBV3-1|-|-|TRBJ2-7
CASSQVGDTSYEQYF
TGTGCCAGCAGCCAAGTGGGGGACACCTCCTACGAGCAGTACTTC
>TRBV28|many|-|TRBJ1-1
CASSLSFKNTEAFF
TGTGCCAGCAGTTTAAGCTTTAAAAACACTGAAGCTTTCTTT
>TRBV7-8|-|TRBD1|TRBJ1-5
CASSLGDSYQPQHF
TGTGCCAGCAGCTTAGGGGACAGCTATCAGCCCCAGCATTTT
>TRBV18|many|-|TRBJ1-1
CASSPRSQGVNTEAFF
TGTGCCAGCTCACCACGGTCCCAGGGAGTGAACACTGAAGCTTTCTTT
>TRBV20-1|few|TRBD1|TRBJ1-1
CSVSRDSLMNTEAFF
TGCAGTGTCTCAAGGGACAGCCTGATGAACACTGAAGCTTTCTTT
>TRBV28|many|-|TRBJ1-6
CASSLQGGYNSPLHF
TGTGCCAGCAGTTTGCAGGGAGGCTATAATTCACCCCTCCACTTT
>TRBV6-1|many|TRBD1|TRBJ1-6
CASSEAFGTGEKLHF
TGTGCCAGCAGTGAAGCTTTCGGGACAGGGGAAAAACTCCACTTT
>TRBV10-3|many|-|TRBJ2-7
CAISDLGYTYEQYF
TGTGCCATCAGTGACCTCGGTTACACCTACGAGCAGTACTTC
>TRBV14|many|-|TRBJ2-3
CASSQDQGWPRVSTDTQYF
TGTGCCAGCAGCCAAGATCAGGGGTGGCCCAGAGTAAGCACAGATACGCAGTATTTT
>TRBV6-2/TRBV6-3|many|-|TRBJ1-2
CASRTPGSGGYTF
TGTGCCAGCAGGACCCCGGGGTCTGGCGGCTACACCTTC